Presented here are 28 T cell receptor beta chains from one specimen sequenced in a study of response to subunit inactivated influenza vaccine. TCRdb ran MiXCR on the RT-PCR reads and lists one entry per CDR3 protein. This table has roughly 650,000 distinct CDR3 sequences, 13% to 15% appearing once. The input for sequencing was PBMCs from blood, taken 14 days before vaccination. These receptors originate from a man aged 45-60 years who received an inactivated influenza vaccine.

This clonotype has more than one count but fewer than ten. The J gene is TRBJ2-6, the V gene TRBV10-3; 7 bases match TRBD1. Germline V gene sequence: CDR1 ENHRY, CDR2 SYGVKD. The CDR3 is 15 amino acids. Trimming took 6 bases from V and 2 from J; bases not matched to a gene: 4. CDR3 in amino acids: CAISLTGAGANVLTF. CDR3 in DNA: TGTGCCATCAGCCTCACAGGGGCTGGGGCCAACGTCCTGACTTTC.

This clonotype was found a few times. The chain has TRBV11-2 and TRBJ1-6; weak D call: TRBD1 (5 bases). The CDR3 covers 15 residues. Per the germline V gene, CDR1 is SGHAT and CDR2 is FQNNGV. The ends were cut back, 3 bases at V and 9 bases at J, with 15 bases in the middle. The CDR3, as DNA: TGTGCCAGCAGCTTCTCGGACAAGGCAGGTTCACCCCTCCACTTT. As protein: CASSFSDKAGSPLHF.

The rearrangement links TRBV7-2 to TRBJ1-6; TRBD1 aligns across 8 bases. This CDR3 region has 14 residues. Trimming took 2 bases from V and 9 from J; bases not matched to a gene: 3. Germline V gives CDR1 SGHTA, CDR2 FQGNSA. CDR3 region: CASSLTDRASPLHF. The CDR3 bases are TGTGCCAGCAGCTTAACGGACAGGGCTTCACCCCTCCACTTT.

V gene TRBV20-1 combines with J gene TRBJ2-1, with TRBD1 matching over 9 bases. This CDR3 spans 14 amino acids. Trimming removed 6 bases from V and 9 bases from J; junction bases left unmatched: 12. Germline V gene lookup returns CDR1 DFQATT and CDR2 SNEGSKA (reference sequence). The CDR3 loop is CSASPGQGISEQFF. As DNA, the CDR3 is TGCAGTGCATCTCCGGGACAGGGTATTAGTGAGCAGTTCTTC.

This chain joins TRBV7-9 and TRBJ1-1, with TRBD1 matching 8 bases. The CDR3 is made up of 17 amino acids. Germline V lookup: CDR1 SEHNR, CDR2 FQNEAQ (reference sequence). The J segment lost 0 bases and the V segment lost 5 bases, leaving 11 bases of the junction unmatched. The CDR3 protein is CASSPRTGSPMNTEAFF. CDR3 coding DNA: TGTGCCAGCAGCCCAAGGACAGGGAGCCCAATGAACACTGAAGCTTTCTTT.

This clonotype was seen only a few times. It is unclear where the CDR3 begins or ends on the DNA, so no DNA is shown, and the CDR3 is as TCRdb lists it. The CDR3 is CSAREFGPGAF. The V and J genes are TRBV20-1 and TRBJ1-2. The CDR3 comprises 11 residues, both ends counted. The germline CDR1 and CDR2 sequences are DFQATT and SNEGSKA (reference sequence).

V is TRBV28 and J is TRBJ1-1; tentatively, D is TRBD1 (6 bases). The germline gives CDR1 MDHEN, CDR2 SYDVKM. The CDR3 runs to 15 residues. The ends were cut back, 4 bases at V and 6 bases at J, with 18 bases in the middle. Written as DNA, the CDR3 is TGTGCCAGCAGTTCCCCTCGGGGGGCGGACGCTGAAGCTTTCTTT. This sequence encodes CASSSPRGADAEAFF.

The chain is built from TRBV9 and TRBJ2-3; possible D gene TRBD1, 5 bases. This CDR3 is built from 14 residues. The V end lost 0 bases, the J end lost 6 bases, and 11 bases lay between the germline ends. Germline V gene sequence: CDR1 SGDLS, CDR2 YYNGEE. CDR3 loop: CASSVEAGRDTQYF. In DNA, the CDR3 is TGTGCCAGCAGCGTAGAGGCAGGGCGGGATACGCAGTATTTT. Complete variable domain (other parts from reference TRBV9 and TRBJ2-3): DSGVTQTPKHLITATGQRVTLRCSPRSGDLSVYWYQQSLDQGLQFLIQYYNGEERAKGNILERFSAQQFPDLHSELNLSSLELGDSALYFCASSVEAGRDTQYFGPGTRLTVL.

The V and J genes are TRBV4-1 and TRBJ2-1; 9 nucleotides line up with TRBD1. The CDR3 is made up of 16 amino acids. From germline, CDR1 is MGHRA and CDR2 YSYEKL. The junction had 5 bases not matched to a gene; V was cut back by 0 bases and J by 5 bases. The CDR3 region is CASSQDGQGPNNEQFF. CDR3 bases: TGCGCCAGCAGCCAAGACGGACAGGGGCCCAACAATGAGCAGTTCTTC.

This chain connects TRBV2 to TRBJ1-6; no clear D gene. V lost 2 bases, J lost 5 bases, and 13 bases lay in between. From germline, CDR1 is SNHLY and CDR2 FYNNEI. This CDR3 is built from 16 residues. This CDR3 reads CASSERRGWNNSPLHF. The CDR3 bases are TGTGCCAGCAGTGAACGGCGGGGATGGAATAATTCACCCCTCCACTTT.

Written as DNA, the CDR3 is TGTGCCAGCAGTCTCTGCGGGAGGGGCCTAATCCCGCCAGATACGCAGTATTTT. This sequence encodes CASSLCGRGLIPPDTQYF. The V gene is TRBV9, the J gene TRBJ2-3, with 9 bases aligning to TRBD2. The CDR3 extends over 18 amino acids. V lost 5 bases and J lost 4; bases outside the gene matches: 17. CDR1 and CDR2 from the germline V gene are SGDLS and YYNGEE. Full variable domain (rest looked up from reference TRBV9 and TRBJ2-3): DSGVTQTPKHLITATGQRVTLRCSPRSGDLSVYWYQQSLDQGLQFLIQYYNGEERAKGNILERFSAQQFPDLHSELNLSSLELGDSALYFCASSLCGRGLIPPDTQYFGPGTRLTVL.

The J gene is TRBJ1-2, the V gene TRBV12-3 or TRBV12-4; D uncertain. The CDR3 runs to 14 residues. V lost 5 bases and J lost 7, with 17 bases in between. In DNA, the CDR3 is TGTGCCAGCAGTGCCCGGAGCAGGATGACTGGCTACACCTTC. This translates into CASSARSRMTGYTF.

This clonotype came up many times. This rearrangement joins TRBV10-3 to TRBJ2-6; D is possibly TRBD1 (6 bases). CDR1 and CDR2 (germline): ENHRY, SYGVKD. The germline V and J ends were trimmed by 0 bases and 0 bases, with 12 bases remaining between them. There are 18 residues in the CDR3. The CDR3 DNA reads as TGTGCCATCAGTGAGTCAGGGACACTGCTCTCTGGGGCCAACGTCCTGACTTTC. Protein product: CAISESGTLLSGANVLTF.

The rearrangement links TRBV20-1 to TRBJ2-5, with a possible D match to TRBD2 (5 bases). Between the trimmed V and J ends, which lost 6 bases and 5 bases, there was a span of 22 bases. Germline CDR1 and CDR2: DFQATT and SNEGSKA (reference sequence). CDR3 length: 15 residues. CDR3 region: CSAVWSGGIRETQYF. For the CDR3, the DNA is TGCAGTGCGGTGTGGAGCGGTGGAATTCGGGAGACCCAGTACTTC.

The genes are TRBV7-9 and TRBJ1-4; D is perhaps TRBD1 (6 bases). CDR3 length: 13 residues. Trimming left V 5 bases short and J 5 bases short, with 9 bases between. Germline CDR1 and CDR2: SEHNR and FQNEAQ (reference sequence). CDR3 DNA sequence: TGTGCCAGCAGCGGACAGTCAAATGAAAAACTGTTTTTT. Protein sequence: CASSGQSNEKLFF.

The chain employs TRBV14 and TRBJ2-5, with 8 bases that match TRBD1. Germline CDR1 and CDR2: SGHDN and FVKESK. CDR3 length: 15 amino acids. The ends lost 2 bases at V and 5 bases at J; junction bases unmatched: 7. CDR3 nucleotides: TGTGCCAGCAGCCAAACGACAGGGGTTTGGGAGACCCAGTACTTC. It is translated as CASSQTTGVWETQYF. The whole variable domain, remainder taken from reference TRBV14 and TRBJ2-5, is EAGVTQFPSHSVIEKGQTVTLRCDPISGHDNLYWYRRVMGKEIKFLLHFVKESKQDESGMPNNRFLAERTGGTYSTLKVQPAELEDSGVYFCASSQTTGVWETQYFGPGTRLLVL.

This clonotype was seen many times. The CDR3 loop is CATSRSEGLNTGELFF. CDR3 DNA: TGTGCCACCAGCAGATCAGAGGGGTTGAACACCGGGGAGCTGTTTTTT. V and J are TRBV15 and TRBJ2-2, with D possibly being TRBD1 or TRBD2 (5 bases each). Germline assignment: CDR1 LNHNV and CDR2 YYDKDF (reference sequence). The CDR3 covers 16 residues. Trimming stripped 2 bases from V and 1 base from J, with 11 bases between.

As DNA, the CDR3 is TGCAGCGGAGACAGCGGATACACTGAAGCTTTCTTT. Its protein product is CSGDSGYTEAFF. The J gene is TRBJ1-1, the V gene TRBV29-1; D might be TRBD1 (5 bases). V was pared by 7 bases and J by 3 bases, with 12 bases between. This CDR3 is built from 12 residues. Germline V gene lookup returns CDR1 SQVTM and CDR2 ANQGSEA.

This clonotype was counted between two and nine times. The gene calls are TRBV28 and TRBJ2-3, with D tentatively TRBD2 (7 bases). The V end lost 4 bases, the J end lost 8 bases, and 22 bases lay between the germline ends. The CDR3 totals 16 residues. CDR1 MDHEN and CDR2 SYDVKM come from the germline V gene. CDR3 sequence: CASSWGGPPGRGTQYF. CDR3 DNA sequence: TGTGCCAGCAGTTGGGGGGGCCCCCCGGGACGTGGTACGCAGTATTTT.

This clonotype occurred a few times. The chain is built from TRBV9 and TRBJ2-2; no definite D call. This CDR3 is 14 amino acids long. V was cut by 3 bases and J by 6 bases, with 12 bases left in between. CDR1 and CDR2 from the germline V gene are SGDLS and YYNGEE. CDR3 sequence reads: CASSAFGLAGELFF. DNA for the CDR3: TGTGCCAGCAGCGCCTTCGGTCTTGCCGGGGAGCTGTTTTTT.

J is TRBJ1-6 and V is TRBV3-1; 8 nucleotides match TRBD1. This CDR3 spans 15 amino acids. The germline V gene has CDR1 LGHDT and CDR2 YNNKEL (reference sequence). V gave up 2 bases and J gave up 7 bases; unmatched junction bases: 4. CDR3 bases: TGTGCCAGCAGCCAACAGGGGGCGAGGAATTCACCCCTCCACTTT. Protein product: CASSQQGARNSPLHF.

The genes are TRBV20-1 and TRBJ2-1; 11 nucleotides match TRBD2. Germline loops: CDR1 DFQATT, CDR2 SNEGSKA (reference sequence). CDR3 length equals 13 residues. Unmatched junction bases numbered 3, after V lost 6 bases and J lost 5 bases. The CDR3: CSALAGGHNEQFF. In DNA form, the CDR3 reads TGCAGTGCCTTAGCGGGAGGGCACAATGAGCAGTTCTTC.

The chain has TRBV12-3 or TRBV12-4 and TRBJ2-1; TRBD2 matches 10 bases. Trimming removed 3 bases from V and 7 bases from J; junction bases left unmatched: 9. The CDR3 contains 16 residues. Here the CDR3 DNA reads TGTGCCAGCAGTTTTAGACTTAGCGGGGGGCCAAATGAGCAGTTCTTC. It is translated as CASSFRLSGGPNEQFF.

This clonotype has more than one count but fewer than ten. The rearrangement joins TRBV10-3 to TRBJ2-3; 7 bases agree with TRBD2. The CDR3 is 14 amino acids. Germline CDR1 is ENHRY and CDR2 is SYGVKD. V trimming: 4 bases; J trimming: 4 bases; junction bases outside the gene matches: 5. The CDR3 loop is CAISGGGGPDTQYF. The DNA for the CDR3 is TGTGCCATCAGTGGCGGGGGTGGGCCAGATACGCAGTATTTT.

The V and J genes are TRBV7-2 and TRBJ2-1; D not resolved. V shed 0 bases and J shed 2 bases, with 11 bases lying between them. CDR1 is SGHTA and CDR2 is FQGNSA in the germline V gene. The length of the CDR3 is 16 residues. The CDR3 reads CASSLARTATYNEQFF. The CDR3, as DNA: TGTGCCAGCAGCTTAGCTAGGACCGCTACCTACAATGAGCAGTTCTTC.

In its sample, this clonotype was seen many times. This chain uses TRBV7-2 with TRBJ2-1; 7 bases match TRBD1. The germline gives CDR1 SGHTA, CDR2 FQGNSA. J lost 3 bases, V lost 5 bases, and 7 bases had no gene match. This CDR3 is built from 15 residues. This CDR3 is CASSVRDSRYNEQFF. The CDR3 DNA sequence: TGTGCCAGCAGCGTACGGGACAGTCGCTACAATGAGCAGTTCTTC.

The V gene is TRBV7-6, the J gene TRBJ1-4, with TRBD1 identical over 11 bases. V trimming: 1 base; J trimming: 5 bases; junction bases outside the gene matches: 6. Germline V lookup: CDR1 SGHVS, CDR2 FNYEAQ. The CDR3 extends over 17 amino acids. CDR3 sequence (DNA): TGTGCCAGCAGCTTAGGGACAGGGGGCGCCTTAAATGAAAAACTGTTTTTT. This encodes CASSLGTGGALNEKLFF.

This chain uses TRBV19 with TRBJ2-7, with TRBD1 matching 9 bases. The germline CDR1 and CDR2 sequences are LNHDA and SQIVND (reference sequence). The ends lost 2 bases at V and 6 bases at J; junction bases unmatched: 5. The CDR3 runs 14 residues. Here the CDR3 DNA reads TGTGCCAGTAGTATAACAGGGGGCAGTGGCGAGCAGTACTTC. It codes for CASSITGGSGEQYF.